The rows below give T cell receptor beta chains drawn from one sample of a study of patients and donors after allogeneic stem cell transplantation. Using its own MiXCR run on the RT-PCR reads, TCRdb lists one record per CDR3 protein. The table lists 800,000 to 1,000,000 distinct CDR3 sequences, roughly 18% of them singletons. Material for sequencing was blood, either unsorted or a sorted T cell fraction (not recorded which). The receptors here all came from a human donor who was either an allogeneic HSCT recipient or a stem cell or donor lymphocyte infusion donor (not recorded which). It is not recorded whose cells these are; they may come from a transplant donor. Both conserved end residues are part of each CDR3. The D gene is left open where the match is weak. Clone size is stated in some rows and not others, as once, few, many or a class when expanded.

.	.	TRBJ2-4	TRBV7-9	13	CASRPDSADIQYF	TGTGCCAGCAGACCCGACAGTGCGGACATTCAGTACTTC
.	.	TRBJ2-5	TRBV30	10	CALEGGSQYF	TGTGCCTTGGAAGGGGGGTCCCAGTACTTC
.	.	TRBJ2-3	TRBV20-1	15	CSARDGREGGDTQYF	TGCAGTGCTAGAGATGGGCGAGAGGGCGGGGATACGCAGTATTTT
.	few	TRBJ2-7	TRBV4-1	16	CASSQVLGGASYEQYF	TGCGCCAGCAGCCAAGTTCTGGGGGGTGCCTCCTACGAGCAGTACTTC
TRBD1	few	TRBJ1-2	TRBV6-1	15	CASSTSGQGKNGYTF	TGTGCCAGCAGTACCTCTGGACAGGGGAAGAATGGCTACACCTTC
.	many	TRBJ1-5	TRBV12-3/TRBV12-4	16	CASSWSSAAYNQPQHF	TGTGCCAGCAGTTGGTCCTCGGCAGCCTACAATCAGCCCCAGCATTTT
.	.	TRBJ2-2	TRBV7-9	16	CASSLYLTANTGELFF	TGTGCCAGCAGCTTATACCTGACAGCGAACACCGGGGAGCTGTTTTTT
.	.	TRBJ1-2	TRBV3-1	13	CASSPEHYYGYTF	TGTGCCAGCAGCCCGGAACACTACTATGGCTACACCTTC
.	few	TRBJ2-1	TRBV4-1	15	CASSQVEKIHNEQFF	TGCGCCAGCAGCCAAGTTGAGAAGATTCACAATGAGCAGTTCTTC
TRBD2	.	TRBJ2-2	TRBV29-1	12	CSGGLATGELFF	TGCAGCGGGGGACTAGCCACCGGGGAGCTGTTTTTT
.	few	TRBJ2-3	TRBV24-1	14	CATSVPSNADTQYF	TGTGCCACCAGTGTCCCCAGTAACGCTGATACGCAGTATTTT
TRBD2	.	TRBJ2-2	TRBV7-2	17	CASSLLGTSGNTGELFF	TGTGCCAGCAGCTTATTAGGGACTAGCGGGAACACCGGGGAGCTGTTTTTT
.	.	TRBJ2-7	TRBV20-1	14	CSARDFRIPYEQYF	TGCAGTGCTAGAGATTTCAGGATCCCCTACGAGCAGTACTTC
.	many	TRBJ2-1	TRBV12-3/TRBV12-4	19	CASSFETRWLRDPGNEQFF	TGTGCCAGCAGTTTCGAAACCCGCTGGTTGAGGGACCCTGGGAATGAGCAGTTCTTC
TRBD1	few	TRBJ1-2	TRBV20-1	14	CSAFVRDRILGYTF	TGCAGTGCTTTTGTCCGGGACAGGATATTGGGCTACACCTTC
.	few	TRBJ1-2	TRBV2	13	CASSDGGIYGYTF	TGTGCCAGCAGTGACGGGGGTATCTATGGCTACACCTTC
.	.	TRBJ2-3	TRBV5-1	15	CASSLTGQNTDTQYF	TGCGCCAGCAGCTTGACAGGACAGAACACAGATACGCAGTATTTT
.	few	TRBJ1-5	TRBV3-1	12	CASGQYNQPQHF	TGTGCCAGCGGCCAATACAATCAGCCCCAGCATTTT
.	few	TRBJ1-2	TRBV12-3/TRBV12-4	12	CASSRDKGGYTF	TGTGCCAGCAGCCGGGACAAAGGAGGCTACACCTTC
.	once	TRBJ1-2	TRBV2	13	CASIKDPDYGYTF	TGTGCCAGCATAAAGGACCCGGACTATGGCTACACCTTC
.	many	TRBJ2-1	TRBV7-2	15	CASSLASPFNNEQFF	TGTGCCAGCAGCTTAGCTAGCCCCTTTAACAATGAGCAGTTCTTC
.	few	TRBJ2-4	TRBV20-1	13	CSASSTSWDIQYF	TGCAGTGCTAGCAGTACTAGCTGGGACATTCAGTACTTC
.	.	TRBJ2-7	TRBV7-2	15	CASSLGAGAPYEQYF	TGTGCCAGCAGCTTAGGGGCAGGGGCACCCTACGAGCAGTACTTC
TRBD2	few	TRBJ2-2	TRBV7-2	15	CASSSRLAGGWELFF	TGTGCCAGCAGCTCAAGACTAGCGGGGGGGTGGGAGCTGTTTTTT
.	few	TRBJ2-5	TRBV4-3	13	CASSQGGQETQYF	TGCGCCAGCAGCCAAGGAGGGCAAGAGACCCAGTACTTC
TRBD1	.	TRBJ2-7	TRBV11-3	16	CASSQKTGFASGEQYF	TGTGCCAGCAGCCAAAAGACAGGGTTTGCATCGGGTGAGCAGTACTTC
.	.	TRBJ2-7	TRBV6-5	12	CASSYGAGEQYF	TGTGCCAGCAGTTACGGGGCAGGCGAGCAGTACTTC
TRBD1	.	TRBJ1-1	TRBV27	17	CASSFLIQGAQGTEAFF	TGTGCCAGCAGTTTCCTCATACAGGGGGCCCAGGGTACTGAAGCTTTCTTT